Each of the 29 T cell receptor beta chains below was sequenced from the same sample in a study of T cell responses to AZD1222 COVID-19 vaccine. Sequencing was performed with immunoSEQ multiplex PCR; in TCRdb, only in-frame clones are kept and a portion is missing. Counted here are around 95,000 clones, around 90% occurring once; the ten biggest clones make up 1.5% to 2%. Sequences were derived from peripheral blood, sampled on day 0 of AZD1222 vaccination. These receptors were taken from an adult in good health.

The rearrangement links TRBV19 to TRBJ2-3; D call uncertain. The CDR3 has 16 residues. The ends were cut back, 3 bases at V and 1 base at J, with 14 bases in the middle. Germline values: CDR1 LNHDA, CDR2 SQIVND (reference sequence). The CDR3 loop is CASSIVPVSRTDTQYF. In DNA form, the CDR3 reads TGTGCCAGTAGTATCGTGCCAGTTTCCCGCACAGATACGCAGTATTTT.

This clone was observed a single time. CDR3 in DNA: TGTGCCAGCAGTTTGATCGGGGAAAAACTGTTTTTT. Encoded protein: CASSLIGEKLFF. The V and J genes are TRBV28 and TRBJ1-4; D remains unclear. Germline lookup yields CDR1 MDHEN and CDR2 SYDVKM. CDR3 size: 12 residues. V was shortened by 3 bases and J by 8 bases, with 7 bases between the two germline ends.

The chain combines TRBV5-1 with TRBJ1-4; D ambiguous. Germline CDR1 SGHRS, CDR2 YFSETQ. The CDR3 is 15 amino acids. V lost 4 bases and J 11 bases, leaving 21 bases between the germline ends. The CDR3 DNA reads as TGCGCCAGCAGCCCCTTGGGAAGTCTCCAAAGTAAACTGTTTTTT. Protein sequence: CASSPLGSLQSKLFF. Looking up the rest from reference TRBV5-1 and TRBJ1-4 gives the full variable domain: KAGVTQTPRYLIKTRGQQVTLSCSPISGHRSVSWYQQTPGQGLQFLFEYFSETQRNKGNFPGRFSGRQFSNSRSEMNVSTLELGDSALYLCASSPLGSLQSKLFFGSGTQLSVL.

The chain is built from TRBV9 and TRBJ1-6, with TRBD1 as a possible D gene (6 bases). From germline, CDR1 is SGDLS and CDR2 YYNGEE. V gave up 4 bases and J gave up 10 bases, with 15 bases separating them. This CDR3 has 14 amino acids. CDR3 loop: CASSNNRVGSPLHF. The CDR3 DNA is TGTGCCAGCAGCAACAACAGGGTCGGATCACCCCTCCACTTT.

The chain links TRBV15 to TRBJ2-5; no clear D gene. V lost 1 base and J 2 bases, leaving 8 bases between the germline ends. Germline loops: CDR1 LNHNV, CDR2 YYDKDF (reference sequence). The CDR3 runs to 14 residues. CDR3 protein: CATSRVGNQETQYF. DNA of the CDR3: TGTGCCACCAGCAGAGTAGGGAATCAAGAGACCCAGTACTTC. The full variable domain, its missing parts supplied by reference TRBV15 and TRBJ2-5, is DAMVIQNPRYQVTQFGKPVTLSCSQTLNHNVMYWYQQKSSQAPKLLFHYYDKDFNNEADTPDNFQSRRPNTSFCFLDIRSPGLGDTAMYLCATSRVGNQETQYFGPGTRLLVL.

The CDR3 reads CAISEGEGEAFF. The CDR3 coding sequence is TGTGCCATCAGTGAAGGGGAGGGGGAAGCTTTCTTT. The chain carries TRBV10-3 and TRBJ1-1, with D possibly being TRBD1 (5 bases). The V end was cut by 3 bases, the J end by 8 bases, with 10 bases between. This CDR3 spans 12 amino acids. Germline CDR1 ENHRY, CDR2 SYGVKD.

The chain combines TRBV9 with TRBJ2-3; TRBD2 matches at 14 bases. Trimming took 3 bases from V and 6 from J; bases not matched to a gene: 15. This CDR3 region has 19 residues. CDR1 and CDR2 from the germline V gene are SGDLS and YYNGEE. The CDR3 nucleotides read TGTGCCAGCAGCGCCGAAATTCCGGGACTAGCGGGAGATTGGGATACGCAGTATTTT. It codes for CASSAEIPGLAGDWDTQYF.

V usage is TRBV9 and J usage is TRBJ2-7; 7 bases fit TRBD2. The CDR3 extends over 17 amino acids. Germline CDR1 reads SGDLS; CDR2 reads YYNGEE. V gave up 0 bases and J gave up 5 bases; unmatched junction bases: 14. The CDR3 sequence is CASSVGAGDPDEHEQYF. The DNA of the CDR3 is TGTGCCAGCAGCGTAGGTGCGGGAGACCCAGATGAACACGAGCAGTACTTC.

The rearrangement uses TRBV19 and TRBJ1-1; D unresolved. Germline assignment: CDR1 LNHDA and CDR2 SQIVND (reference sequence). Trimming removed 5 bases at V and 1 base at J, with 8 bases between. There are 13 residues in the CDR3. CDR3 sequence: CASSSRQNTEAFF. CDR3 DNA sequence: TGTGCCAGTAGTTCCAGACAGAACACTGAAGCTTTCTTT.

This chain's CDR3 is CASSQVPGTGGEDTQYF. The CDR3 DNA follows: TGCGCCAGCAGCCAAGTTCCCGGGACAGGGGGTGAGGATACGCAGTATTTT. V is TRBV4-1 and J is TRBJ2-3, with 11 bases identical to TRBD1. V was clipped by 1 base and J by 6 bases; unmatched bases: 9. The CDR3 length is 17 residues. From germline, CDR1 is MGHRA and CDR2 YSYEKL.

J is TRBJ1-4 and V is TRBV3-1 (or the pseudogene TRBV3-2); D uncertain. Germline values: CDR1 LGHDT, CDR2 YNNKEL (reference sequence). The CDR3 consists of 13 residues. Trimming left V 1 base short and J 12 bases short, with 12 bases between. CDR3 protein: CASSQGAFSELFF. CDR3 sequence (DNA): TGTGCCAGCAGCCAAGGGGCCTTCAGTGAACTGTTTTTT.

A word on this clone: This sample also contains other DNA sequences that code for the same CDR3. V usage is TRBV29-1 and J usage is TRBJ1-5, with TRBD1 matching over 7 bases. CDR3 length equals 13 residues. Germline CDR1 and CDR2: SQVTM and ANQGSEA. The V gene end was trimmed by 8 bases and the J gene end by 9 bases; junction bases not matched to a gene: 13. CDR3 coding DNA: TGCAGCACCAGTACAGGGGAGGGATCGCCCCAGCATTTT. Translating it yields CSTSTGEGSPQHF.

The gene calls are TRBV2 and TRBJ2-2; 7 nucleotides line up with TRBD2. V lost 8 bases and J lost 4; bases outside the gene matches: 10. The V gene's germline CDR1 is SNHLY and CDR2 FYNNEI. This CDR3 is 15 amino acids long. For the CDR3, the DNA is TGTGCCAGCCACAAACTAGCGTATGCCACCGGGGAGCTGTTTTTT. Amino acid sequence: CASHKLAYATGELFF.

CDR3 coding DNA: TGTGCCAGTAGTCTACCGGGACAGGGGGCGGAGCAGTACTTC. This gives the protein CASSLPGQGAEQYF. The chain combines TRBV19 with TRBJ2-7; the match to TRBD1 covers 12 bases. Trimming took 5 bases from V and 7 from J; bases not matched to a gene: 6. CDR3 length: 14 residues. Germline V gene sequence: CDR1 LNHDA, CDR2 SQIVND (reference sequence).

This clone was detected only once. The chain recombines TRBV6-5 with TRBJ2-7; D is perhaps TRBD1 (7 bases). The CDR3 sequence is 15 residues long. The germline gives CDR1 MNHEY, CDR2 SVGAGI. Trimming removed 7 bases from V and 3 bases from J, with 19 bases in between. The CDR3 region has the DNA TGTGCCAGCACCCTAATCAGGGGGGAAAACTACGAGCAGTACTTC. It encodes CASTLIRGENYEQYF.

CDR3 coding DNA: TGTGCCAGCAGTTACACAGGGGGCTACGAGCAGTACTTC. Its translation: CASSYTGGYEQYF. The genes are TRBV7-9 and TRBJ2-7; 8 positions agree with TRBD1. The CDR3 totals 13 residues. CDR1 is SEHNR, CDR2 FQNEAQ, per germline (reference sequence). V shed 6 bases, J shed 3 bases, and the junction held 4 bases outside the gene matches.

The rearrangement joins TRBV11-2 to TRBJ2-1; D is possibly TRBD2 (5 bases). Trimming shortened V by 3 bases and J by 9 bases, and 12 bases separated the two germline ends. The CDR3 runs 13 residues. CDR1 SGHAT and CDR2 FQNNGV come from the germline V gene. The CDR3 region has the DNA TGTGCCAGCAGCTTGTTACGGGATGGTGAGCAGTTCTTC. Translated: CASSLLRDGEQFF.

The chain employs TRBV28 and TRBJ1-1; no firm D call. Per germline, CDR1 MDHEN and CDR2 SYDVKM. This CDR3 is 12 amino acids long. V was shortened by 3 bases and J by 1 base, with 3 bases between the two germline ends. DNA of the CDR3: TGTGCCAGCAGTTTTCAGAACACTGAAGCTTTCTTT. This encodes CASSFQNTEAFF.

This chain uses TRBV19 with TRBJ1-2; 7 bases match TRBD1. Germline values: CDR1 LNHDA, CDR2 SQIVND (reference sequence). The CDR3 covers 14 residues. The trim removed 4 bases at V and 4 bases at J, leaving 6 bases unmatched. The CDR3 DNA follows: TGTGCCAGTAGTACGGGACAGTACTCCTATGGCTACACCTTC. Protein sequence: CASSTGQYSYGYTF.

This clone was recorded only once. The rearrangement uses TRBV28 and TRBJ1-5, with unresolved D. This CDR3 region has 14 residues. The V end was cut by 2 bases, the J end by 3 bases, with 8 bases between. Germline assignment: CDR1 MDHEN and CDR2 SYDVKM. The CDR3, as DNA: TGTGCCAGCAGTTTACGTAGGAACAATCAGCCCCAGCATTTT. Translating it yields CASSLRRNNQPQHF.

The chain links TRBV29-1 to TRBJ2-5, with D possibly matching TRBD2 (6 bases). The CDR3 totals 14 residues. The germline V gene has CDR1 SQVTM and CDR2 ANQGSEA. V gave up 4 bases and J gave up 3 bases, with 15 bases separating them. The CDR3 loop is CSVVVRGGKETQYF. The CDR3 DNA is TGCAGCGTTGTAGTAAGGGGCGGGAAAGAGACCCAGTACTTC.

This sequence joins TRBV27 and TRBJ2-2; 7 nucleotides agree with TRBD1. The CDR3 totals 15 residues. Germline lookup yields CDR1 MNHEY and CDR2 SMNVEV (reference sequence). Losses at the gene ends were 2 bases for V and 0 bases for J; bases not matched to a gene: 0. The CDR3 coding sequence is TGTGCCAGCAGTTTAGGGACAGCGAACACCGGGGAGCTGTTTTTT. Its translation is CASSLGTANTGELFF.

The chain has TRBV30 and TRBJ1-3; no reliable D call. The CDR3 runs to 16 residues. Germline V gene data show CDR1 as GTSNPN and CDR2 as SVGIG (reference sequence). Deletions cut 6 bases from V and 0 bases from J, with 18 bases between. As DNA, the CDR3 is TGTGCCTGCTTGGGTTGTCTTAAAAGCTCTGGAAACACCATATATTTT. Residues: CACLGCLKSSGNTIYF. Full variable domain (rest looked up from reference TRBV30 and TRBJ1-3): SQTIHQWPATLVQPVGSPLSLECTVEGTSNPNLYWYRQAAGRGLQLLFYSVGIGQISSEVPQNLSASRPQDRQFILSSKKLLLSDSGFYLCACLGCLKSSGNTIYFGEGSWLTVV.

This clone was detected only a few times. CDR3 nucleotide sequence: TGTGCCAGCAGTGACTCGCCCAGCTCTGGGGCCAACGTCCTGACTTTC. This gives the protein CASSDSPSSGANVLTF. J is TRBJ2-6 and V is TRBV6-4; no clear D gene. Germline CDR1 reads MRHNA; CDR2 reads SNTAGT. The CDR3 loop spans 16 amino acids. Trimming pared 0 bases from V and 0 bases from J, leaving 6 bases between.

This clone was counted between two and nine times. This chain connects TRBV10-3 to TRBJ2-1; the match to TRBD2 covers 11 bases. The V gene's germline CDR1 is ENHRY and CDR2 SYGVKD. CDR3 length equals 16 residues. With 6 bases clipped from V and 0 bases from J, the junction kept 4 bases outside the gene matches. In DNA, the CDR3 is TGTGCCATCAGACTAGCGGGGGAGAGCTCCTACAATGAGCAGTTCTTC. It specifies CAIRLAGESSYNEQFF.

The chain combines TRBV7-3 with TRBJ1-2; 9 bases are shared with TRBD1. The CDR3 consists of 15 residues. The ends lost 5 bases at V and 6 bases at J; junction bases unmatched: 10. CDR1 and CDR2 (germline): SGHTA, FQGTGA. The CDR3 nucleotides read TGTGCCAGCAGCCCGCAAACAGGGGGCGTCGATGGCTACACCTTC. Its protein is CASSPQTGGVDGYTF.

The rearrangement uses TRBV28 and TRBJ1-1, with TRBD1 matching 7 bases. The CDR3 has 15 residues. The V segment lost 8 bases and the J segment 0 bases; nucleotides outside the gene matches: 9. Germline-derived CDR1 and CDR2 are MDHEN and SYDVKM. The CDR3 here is CASENRGRMNTEAFF. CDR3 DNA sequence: TGTGCCAGCGAGAACAGGGGACGCATGAACACTGAAGCTTTCTTT. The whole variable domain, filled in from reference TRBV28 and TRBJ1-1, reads DVKVTQSSRYLVKRTGEKVFLECVQDMDHENMFWYRQDPGLGLRLIYFSYDVKMKEKGDIPEGYSVSREKKERFSLILESASTNQTSMYLCASENRGRMNTEAFFGQGTRLTVV.

Here the CDR3 DNA reads TGTGCCAGCAGCTTAGGTCGGGAGGTATCCTACAATGAGCAGTTCTTC. This translates into CASSLGREVSYNEQFF. This chain joins TRBV11-2 and TRBJ2-1, with 7 positions matching TRBD2. This CDR3 has 16 residues. Looked up from germline, CDR1 is SGHAT and CDR2 is FQNNGV. Trimming took 1 base from V and 1 from J; bases not matched to a gene: 4.

Here the CDR3 DNA reads TGTGCCAGCAGTGAAGTGGAGACAGTCTATGGCTACACCTTC. Amino acid sequence: CASSEVETVYGYTF. V is TRBV2 and J is TRBJ1-2; D is perhaps TRBD1 (5 bases). The CDR3 length is 14 residues. CDR1 and CDR2 (germline): SNHLY, FYNNEI. Trimming cost V 1 base and J 4 bases, with 10 bases left between them.